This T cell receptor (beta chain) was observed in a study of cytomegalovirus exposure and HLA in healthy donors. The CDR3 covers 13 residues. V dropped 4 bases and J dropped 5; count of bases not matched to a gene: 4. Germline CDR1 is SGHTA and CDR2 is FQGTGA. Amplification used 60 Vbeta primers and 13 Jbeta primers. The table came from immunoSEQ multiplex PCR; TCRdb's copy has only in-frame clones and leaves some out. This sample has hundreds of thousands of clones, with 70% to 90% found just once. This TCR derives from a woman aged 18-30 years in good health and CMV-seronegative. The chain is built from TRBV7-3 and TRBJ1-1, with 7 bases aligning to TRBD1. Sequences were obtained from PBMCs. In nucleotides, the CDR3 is TGTGCCAGCAGCTCGACAGGGATGACTGAAGCTTTCTTT. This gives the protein CASSSTGMTEAFF. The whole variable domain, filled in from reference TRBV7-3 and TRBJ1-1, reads GAGVSQTPSNKVTEKGKYVELRCDPISGHTALYWYRQSLGQGPEFLIYFQGTGAADDSGLPNDRFFAVRPEGSVSTLKIQRTERGDSAVYLCASSSTGMTEAFFGQGTRLTVV.